This is a list of T cell receptor delta chains from one sample in a study of gamma-delta T cells after stem cell transplantation. TCRdb fed the RT-PCR reads into CATT to redo clone calling. The sample lists around 8,400 delta-chain clones; roughly 15% were seen once. Sequencing was performed on gamma-delta T cells. All receptors derive from a human donor. It is not recorded whose cells these are; they may come from a transplant donor. CDR3s include the opening cysteine and the closing phenylalanine or tryptophan. The order of the fields is clone size, V gene, J gene, D gene, CDR3 DNA, CDR3 protein. The D gene is left open where the match is weak. The size of a clone is reported for some rows only, either as once, few or many, or as a class for expanded clones.

.	TRDV1	TRDJ1	.	TGTGCTCTTGGGAACTCTGTCCCCCACTCCCTACTGGACCCCTACACCGATAAACTCATCTTT	CALGNSVPHSLLDPYTDKLIF
.	TRDV3	TRDJ1	TRDD3	TGTGCCGTGGCCTTCCCACGTACTGGGGGATTGACGAACACCGATAAACTCATCTTT	CAVAFPRTGGLTNTDKLIF
few	TRAV29/DV5	TRDJ1	TRDD3	TGTGCAGCAAGCGCGAGTGGGAAATCTGGGGGTTCCGATAAACTCATCTTT	CAASASGKSGGSDKLIF
medium-sized	TRDV2	TRDJ1	TRDD3	TGTGCCTGTGACACCGGCGCGGCGGGGATACGACCCGATAAACTCATCTTT	CACDTGAAGIRPDKLIF
.	TRDV1	TRDJ1	.	.	CALGECPPYTGGYVGTPINSSLEKEPVADKLIF
few	TRDV1	TRDJ1	.	TGTGCTCTTGGGGAAAGCAAAGGGGCTAAGGCATACACCGATAAACTCATCTTT	CALGESKGAKAYTDKLIF
medium-sized	TRDV2	TRDJ1	TRDD3	TGTGCCTGTGACACCGACTGGGGGTTAAGCGATAAACTCATCTTT	CACDTDWGLSDKLIF
medium-sized	TRDV2	TRDJ3	TRDD3	TGTGCCTGTGACACCGCTGGGGGATTCAGCTCCTGGGACACCCGACAGATGTTTTTC	CACDTAGGFSSWDTRQMFF
few	TRDV2	TRDJ3	TRDD3	TGTGCCTGTGACACCCCTACTGGGGGATATGACAGCTCCTGGGACACCCGACAGATGTTTTTC	CACDTPTGGYDSSWDTRQMFF
.	TRAV29/DV5	TRDJ1	.	TGTGCAGCAAGCGGAAAACCTTGGAGGGGTACTGGAAACACCGATAAACTCATCTTT	CAASGKPWRGTGNTDKLIF
few	TRDV1	TRDJ2	.	TGTGCTCTTGGGGTCGCAGGTCGTTCCAAAGAGTACCGATGCACCGAGCCAGCACAACTCTTCTTT	CALGVAGRSKEYRCTEPAQLFF
medium-sized	TRDV1	TRDJ1	TRDD2	TGTGCTCTTGGGGAATCCAGCCCACTTCCTACCGAGACGTACACCGATAAACTCATCTTT	CALGESSPLPTETYTDKLIF
.	TRDV1	TRDJ1	.	TGTGCTCTTGGGGAAGCCTTCCTGAAGAACTGGGGCTACACCGATAAACTCATCTTT	CALGEAFLKNWGYTDKLIF
.	TRDV1	TRDJ1	TRDD3	TGTGCTCTTGGGGAACCGCGGATCCTTCCCCCCGGTGCTAGCCCTACTGGGGGGCCTGTTTACACCGATAAACTCATCTTT	CALGEPRILPPGASPTGGPVYTDKLIF
medium-sized	TRAV29/DV5	TRDJ1	TRDD3	TGTGCAGCAACTACAGCAGGGAACTGGGGGCCCACGTACACCGATAAACTCATCTTT	CAATTAGNWGPTYTDKLIF
.	TRDV1	TRDJ1	TRDD3	TGTGCTCTTGGGGAACCTCTGGGGATACCTATTTTAGCTCTCATCTTT	CALGEPLGIPILALIF
medium-sized	TRDV1	TRDJ1	TRDD3	TGTGCTCTTGGGGCTTACTGGGGGATACTGTACACCGATAAACTCATCTTT	CALGAYWGILYTDKLIF
.	TRDV1	TRDJ1	TRDD3	TGTGCTCTTGGGGGCCCTGAGTTTGGGGGACCCCGGCGGGTTGGCGATAAACTCATCTTT	CALGGPEFGGPRRVGDKLIF
medium-sized	TRDV1	TRDJ1	.	TGTGCTCTTGGGGATCCATCTTCCGATAAACTCATCTTT	CALGDPSSDKLIF
medium-sized	TRDV2	TRDJ2	TRDD3	TGTGCCTGTGACACCGTACTGGGGGTCAGGGGATCAGCACAACTCTTCTTT	CACDTVLGVRGSAQLFF
medium-sized	TRDV1	TRDJ1	TRDD2	TGTGCTCTTGGGGGCCTCCGCGCCCACTGTCACCCTTCCTCGCGGAACACCGATAAACTCATCTTT	CALGGLRAHCHPSSRNTDKLIF
medium-sized	TRDV1	TRDJ1	.	TGTGCTCTTGGGGACTACGCGCTACCTCTACTGAAAGCCGATAAACTCATCTTT	CALGDYALPLLKADKLIF
.	TRDV1	TRDJ1	TRDD3	TGTGCTCTTGGGGGCCACGCTACCCGTGGGGTTGTGGGGGATACGACTCCTGAACGCTTCTGTGCCGATAAACTCATCTTT	CALGGHATRGVVGDTTPERFCADKLIF
medium-sized	TRDV1	TRDJ2	.	TGTGCTCCGGCAAACGGCCCTACAGGGGCGACAGCACAACTCTTCTTT	CAPANGPTGATAQLFF
medium-sized	TRDV1	TRDJ1	.	TGTGCTCTTGGGGAACTCCCCCCAAGGGGGGGACTCATTAAACTCATCTTT	CALGELPPRGGLIKLIF
medium-sized	TRDV1	TRDJ1	TRDD3	TGTGCTCTTGGGGAATGCACCCGTTGTCTCTTTTACTGGGGGATACGCACCGATAAACTCATCTTT	CALGECTRCLFYWGIRTDKLIF
.	TRDV1	TRDJ4	TRDD3	TGTGCTCTTGGGGAACTCTGGGGGATACGACCCCTGATCTTT	CALGELWGIRPLIF
.	TRDV1	TRDJ1	.	TGTGCTCTTGGGGAATTCGCCTACTGGGCCGATAAACTCATCTTT	CALGEFAYWADKLIF
medium-sized	TRDV3	TRDJ4	TRDD3	TGTGCCTTTCGGGATATGCTGGGGGGTCAGGCCAGACCCCTGATCTTT	CAFRDMLGGQARPLIF
.	TRDV2	TRDJ3	TRDD3	TGTGCCTGTGACACCGTACTGGGGGATACACCCAACTCCTGGGACACCCGACAGATGTTTTTC	CACDTVLGDTPNSWDTRQMFF
few	TRDV2	TRDJ3	TRDD3	TGTGCCTGTGACACCGCCGTAATGGGGGATACAAACTGGGACACCCGACAGATGTTTTTC	CACDTAVMGDTNWDTRQMFF
.	TRDV1	TRDJ1	TRDD3	TGTGCTCTTGGGGAATTACTACTGGGGGATACCCCCACAAGTCTACCGTACACCGATAAACTCATCTTT	CALGELLLGDTPTSLPYTDKLIF
medium-sized	TRDV2	TRDJ2	TRDD3	TGTGCCTGTGACACCGTTGGGGGAGCTTTGACAGCACAACTCTTCTTT	CACDTVGGALTAQLFF
.	TRDV1	TRDJ1	.	TGTGCTCTTGGGGCGCCCCACCCTATCCTTCATGGGAGATGGACCTACACCGATAAACTCATCTTT	CALGAPHPILHGRWTYTDKLIF
many	TRDV1	TRDJ1	TRDD3	TGTGCTCTTGTATCCTACGTAGTGGTGGGGGATACGGGCTGGGCCGATAAACTCATCTTT	CALVSYVVVGDTGWADKLIF
large	TRDV2	TRDJ2	.	TGTGCCTGTGACACCGTAGGGGTACAAGCACAACTCTTCTTT	CACDTVGVQAQLFF
few	TRDV1	TRDJ1	TRDD3	TGTGCTCTTGGGGTACTGGGGACTTTATTCACGTACACCGATAAACTCATCTTT	CALGVLGTLFTYTDKLIF
medium-sized	TRDV1	TRDJ1	.	TGTGCTCTTGGGGACTGGCCTTCCTCCGAGTACTGGGGAGGCACCGATAAACTCATCTTT	CALGDWPSSEYWGGTDKLIF
few	TRDV1	TRDJ1	.	TGTGCTCTTGGGGAAGACCCCCTCGGGTGGGGCGATAAACTCATCTTT	CALGEDPLGWGDKLIF
many	TRDV3	TRDJ1	.	TGTGCCTTTTGGGAACATCAGGTCCTCCCGTACACCGATAAACTCATCTTT	CAFWEHQVLPYTDKLIF
few	TRDV1	TRDJ1	.	TGTGCTCTTGGGGAACGGTACATTAGGCCCGCCGATAAACTCATCTTT	CALGERYIRPADKLIF
.	TRDV1	TRDJ1	TRDD3	TGTGCTCTTGGGGAATGGGGGGATACCGCCGATAAACTCATCTTT	CALGEWGDTADKLIF
few	TRAV38-2/DV8	TRDJ1	TRDD3	TGTGCTTATAGGATTAAAACAGGGGGATACCCGTACACCGATAAACTCATCTTT	CAYRIKTGGYPYTDKLIF
.	TRDV1	TRDJ1	TRDD3	TGTGCTCTTGGGGAATTAATGAATCTGGGGGATGGGGGGGCCGATAAACTCATCTTT	CALGELMNLGDGGADKLIF
few	TRDV1	TRDJ1	.	TGTGCTCTTGGGGAATTAGGCCCCGGGTGGTCCGATAAACTCATCTTT	CALGELGPGWSDKLIF
.	TRDV1	TRDJ1	TRDD2	TGTGCTCTTGGGAGTGAGACGATGCCTTCCTACTCACTAATGGGGTACACCGATAAACTCATCTTT	CALGSETMPSYSLMGYTDKLIF